Listed below are T cell receptor beta chains from one sample, sequenced in a study of Ad26.COV2.S vaccination and SARS-CoV-2 variants. TCRdb's table, derived via immunoSEQ multiplex PCR, lists solely in-frame clones and lacks some. This sample yields about 280,000 clones, of which about 90% are seen a single time; 3% to 4% belongs to the top ten. The material sequenced was peripheral blood, taken in a trial of Ad26.COV2.S vaccine versus placebo. These receptors all stem from a person between 18 and 65 years old who received the Ad26.COV2.S COVID-19 vaccine or a placebo. Each CDR3 is given with its conserved first and last residue. Each record gives: clone size, J gene, D gene, V gene, CDR3 protein, CDR3 DNA. A D gene is named only where the DNA matches it firmly. The listing skips clone size in some rows; elsewhere it reads once, few, many or a size class.

size: NA; J: TRBJ1-1; D: TRBD1; V: TRBV5-6; CDR3: CASSEDRGTEAFF; DNA: TGTGCCAGCAGTGAGGACAGGGGGACTGAAGCTTTCTTT
size: once; J: TRBJ2-1; D: NA; V: TRBV2; CDR3: CASSLRDGFSYNEQFF; DNA: TGTGCCAGCAGTCTACGGGACGGTTTCTCCTACAATGAGCAGTTCTTC
size: NA; J: TRBJ2-7; D: TRBD2; V: TRBV7-2; CDR3: CASSRTSSYEQYF; DNA: TGTGCCAGCAGCCGGACTAGCTCCTACGAGCAGTACTTC
size: NA; J: TRBJ2-7; D: TRBD1; V: TRBV30; CDR3: CAWSVYRGHAEQYF; DNA: TGTGCCTGGAGTGTATACAGGGGGCACGCCGAGCAGTACTTC
size: NA; J: TRBJ1-2; D: TRBD1; V: TRBV19; CDR3: CASKNRGDYGYTF; DNA: TGTGCCAGTAAAAACAGGGGGGACTATGGCTACACCTTC
size: NA; J: TRBJ1-2; D: NA; V: TRBV3-1/TRBV3-2; CDR3: CASSQDGRLGGYTF; DNA: TGTGCCAGCAGCCAAGACGGCAGGCTGGGAGGCTACACCTTC
size: NA; J: TRBJ1-4; D: NA; V: TRBV10-3; CDR3: CAISESTGPNEKLFF; DNA: TGTGCCATCAGTGAGTCGACAGGACCCAATGAAAAACTGTTTTTT
size: NA; J: TRBJ2-1; D: TRBD2; V: TRBV3-1/TRBV3-2; CDR3: CASSPRGTSVLREQFF; DNA: TGTGCCAGCAGCCCTCGGGGGACTAGCGTTTTACGTGAGCAGTTCTTC
size: once; J: TRBJ2-3; D: NA; V: TRBV11-1; CDR3: CASSLDRGPDTQYF; DNA: TGTGCCAGCAGCTTAGATAGAGGCCCAGATACGCAGTATTTT
size: NA; J: TRBJ1-2; D: TRBD1; V: TRBV15; CDR3: CATSRGQGAYGYTF; DNA: TGTGCCACCAGCAGAGGTCAGGGGGCCTATGGCTACACCTTC
size: NA; J: TRBJ2-5; D: NA; V: TRBV5-1; CDR3: CASSSRGQETQYF; DNA: TGCGCCAGCAGTTCCCGGGGCCAAGAGACCCAGTACTTC
size: NA; J: TRBJ2-5; D: NA; V: TRBV10-3; CDR3: CAISLGVPQETQYF; DNA: TGTGCCATCAGCTTAGGGGTGCCCCAAGAGACCCAGTACTTC
size: NA; J: TRBJ2-7; D: NA; V: TRBV28; CDR3: CASSLVGESYEQYF; DNA: TGTGCCAGCAGTTTAGTAGGAGAATCCTACGAGCAGTACTTC
size: NA; J: TRBJ1-1; D: NA; V: TRBV2; CDR3: CASSAQPSGVMNTEAFF; DNA: TGTGCCAGCAGTGCGCAACCCTCGGGAGTTATGAACACTGAAGCTTTCTTT
size: few; J: TRBJ1-2; D: NA; V: TRBV10-2; CDR3: CASTAGVGYGYTF; DNA: TGCGCCAGCACGGCAGGGGTGGGCTATGGCTACACCTTC
size: NA; J: TRBJ1-2; D: TRBD1; V: TRBV5-1; CDR3: CASSLGGAGGSGYTF; DNA: TGCGCCAGCAGCTTGGGAGGGGCAGGGGGCTCTGGCTACACCTTC